Below, 10 T cell receptor beta chains from the same sample are listed, as sequenced in a study of graft-versus-host responses after intestinal transplantation. For these TCRs, the target antigens are not known. TCRdb's table, derived via immunoSEQ multiplex PCR, lists solely in-frame clones and lacks some. The sample includes over 75,000 clones, about 87% of them seen just once. This sample comprised unstimulated CD4+ T cells sorted from spleen or lymph node cells, obtained before transplant. The receptors were gathered from a human donor who was the organ donor for an intestinal transplant.

This chain connects TRBV7-9 to TRBJ2-1; TRBD2 might be the D (5 bases). The germline CDR1 and CDR2 sequences are SEHNR and FQNEAQ (reference sequence). CDR3 length: 15 amino acids. The ends were cut back, 1 base at V and 9 bases at J, with 16 bases in the middle. CDR3 sequence reads: CASSLVRAVGGEQFF. CDR3 nucleotide sequence: TGTGCCAGCAGCTTAGTCCGAGCGGTCGGCGGTGAGCAGTTCTTC.

For the CDR3, the DNA is TGTGCCAGCAGCTTAGGACTAGCGGGGTACAATGAGCAGTTCTTC. Translating gives CASSLGLAGYNEQFF. The chain uses TRBV5-6 and TRBJ2-1, with 12 bases identical to TRBD2. The germline CDR1 and CDR2 sequences are SGHDT and YYEEEE. J gave up 4 bases and V 2 bases, and 1 base lay outside the gene matches. The CDR3 has 15 amino acids.

The J gene is TRBJ1-2, the V gene TRBV27, with D maybe TRBD1 (6 bases). CDR3 length: 14 amino acids. V shed 6 bases and J shed 0 bases, with 11 bases lying between them. The germline V gene has CDR1 MNHEY and CDR2 SMNVEV (reference sequence). The chain's CDR3 is CASRTGTANYGYTF. As DNA, the CDR3 is TGTGCCAGCAGGACAGGAACCGCTAACTATGGCTACACCTTC.

The rearrangement uses TRBV9 and TRBJ2-5, with 9 positions matching TRBD2. Trimming at V came to 4 bases and at J to 0 bases, leaving 7 bases not matched to a gene. This CDR3 contains 16 residues. Germline-derived CDR1 and CDR2 are SGDLS and YYNGEE. CDR3: CASSFGTSSYQETQYF. The CDR3 DNA reads as TGTGCCAGCAGCTTCGGGACTAGCAGCTACCAAGAGACCCAGTACTTC.

This chain links TRBV7-2 with TRBJ2-3; 8 nucleotides align to TRBD2. The CDR3 totals 16 residues. V shed 6 bases, J shed 8 bases, and the junction held 16 bases outside the gene matches. CDR1 is SGHTA and CDR2 is FQGNSA in the germline V gene. The CDR3: CASRQTSPTAGGTQYF. The CDR3, as DNA: TGTGCCAGCAGGCAGACTAGCCCAACGGCGGGGGGTACGCAGTATTTT.

This clone was seen only once. The rearrangement uses TRBV4-3 and TRBJ2-7; 7 nucleotides line up with TRBD1. The CDR3 totals 13 residues. J lost 4 bases, V lost 2 bases, and 2 bases had no gene match. CDR1 and CDR2 (germline): LGHNA, YSLEER. Here the CDR3 DNA reads TGCGCCAGCAGCCAAATACAGGGGTACGAGCAGTACTTC. Encoded protein: CASSQIQGYEQYF.

The CDR3 sequence is CASSAGGTLRPQHF. The CDR3 bases are TGTGCCAGCAGCGCAGGGGGCACCTTACGGCCCCAGCATTTT. This rearrangement joins TRBV7-2 to TRBJ1-5; 8 bases map to TRBD1. The CDR3 spans 14 residues. V lost 5 bases and J lost 9; bases outside the gene matches: 9. Germline lookup yields CDR1 SGHTA and CDR2 FQGNSA. Drawing the rest from reference TRBV7-2 and TRBJ1-5, the complete variable domain is GAGVSQSPSNKVTEKGKDVELRCDPISGHTALYWYRQSLGQGLEFLIYFQGNSAPDKSGLPSDRFSAERTGGSVSTLTIQRTQQEDSAVYLCASSAGGTLRPQHFGDGTRLSIL.

The chain employs TRBV6-1 and TRBJ1-1; TRBD1 is a possible D gene (6 bases). Germline V CDR1 and CDR2: MNHNS, SASEGT. With 5 bases removed from V and 5 bases from J, the gap between germline ends came to 15 bases. This CDR3 is built from 14 residues. The CDR3 DNA reads as TGTGCCAGCAGTCCTAGGGGGGGAGGAACTGAAGCTTTCTTT. Protein: CASSPRGGGTEAFF.

The chain joins TRBV5-8 to TRBJ2-2, with 9 nucleotides matching TRBD2. CDR3 length: 17 amino acids. V was pared by 3 bases and J by 5 bases, with 11 bases of the junction left unmatched. Germline V lookup: CDR1 SGHTS, CDR2 YDEGEE. CDR3 residues: CASSSLREGLRTGELFF. For the CDR3, the DNA is TGTGCCAGCAGCTCCTTGCGGGAGGGCCTAAGAACCGGGGAGCTGTTTTTT.

The chain has TRBV5-6 and TRBJ2-5; no definite D call. The CDR3 has 12 amino acids. Per germline, CDR1 SGHDT and CDR2 YYEEEE. The V end was cut by 2 bases, the J end by 5 bases, with 7 bases between. The CDR3 region has the DNA TGTGCCAGCAGCTTTGCCGGGGAGACCCAGTACTTC. The encoded protein is CASSFAGETQYF.